The 10 T cell receptor beta chains in this list originate from one sample, sequenced in a study of CD8 T cells in ankylosing spondylitis. TCRdb re-analysed the 5' RACE reads in MiXCR, keeping a single row per CDR3 protein. The sample consists of 250,000 to 300,000 distinct CDR3 sequences, 20% of them appearing once. The material sequenced was blood, either unsorted or a sorted T cell fraction (not recorded which). These TCRs come from a male donor with ankylosing spondylitis or in good health (not recorded which).

This clonotype was counted a few times. This rearrangement joins TRBV4-2 to TRBJ2-1; 7 bases agree with TRBD2. Unmatched junction bases numbered 9, after V lost 1 base and J lost 9 bases. Per germline, CDR1 LGHNA and CDR2 YNFKEQ. The CDR3 totals 15 residues. This CDR3 reads CASSQVAGEGFEQFF. CDR3 nucleotides: TGTGCCAGCAGCCAAGTGGCGGGAGAGGGTTTTGAGCAGTTCTTC.

This clonotype was detected only a few times. The chain has TRBV30 and TRBJ1-6; 9 bases fit TRBD1. Germline loops: CDR1 GTSNPN, CDR2 SVGIG (reference sequence). This CDR3 has 14 amino acids. After removal of 2 bases from V and 7 bases from J, the junction contained 3 bases not matched to a gene. The CDR3 loop reads CAWSSGQGNSPLHF. DNA for the CDR3: TGTGCCTGGAGTTCGGGACAGGGAAATTCACCCCTCCACTTT.

The chain carries TRBV9 and TRBJ2-1; TRBD2 agrees at 11 bases. Losses at the gene ends were 2 bases for V and 4 bases for J; bases not matched to a gene: 2. CDR3 length: 15 amino acids. Germline CDR1 and CDR2: SGDLS and YYNGEE. The CDR3: CASSVGTSGYNEQFF. The CDR3 DNA sequence: TGTGCCAGCAGCGTCGGGACTAGCGGATACAATGAGCAGTTCTTC.

This clonotype was seen more than once but under ten times. The chain employs TRBV24-1 and TRBJ2-1; 7 bases map to TRBD2. CDR3 size: 15 residues. V lost 6 bases to trimming and J lost 8 bases; unmatched junction nucleotides: 12. Looked up from germline, CDR1 is KGHDR and CDR2 is SFDVKD. CDR3: CATSIGGEGIDEQFF. CDR3 DNA: TGTGCCACCAGTATTGGCGGGGAGGGAATTGATGAGCAGTTCTTC.

Only a few counts were recorded for this clonotype. The rearrangement joins TRBV20-1 to TRBJ2-5, with TRBD1 matching 8 bases. CDR3 length: 15 residues. CDR1 and CDR2 (germline): DFQATT, SNEGSKA (reference sequence). V dropped 6 bases and J dropped 2; count of bases not matched to a gene: 11. This CDR3 is CSAKDRVLAQETQYF. CDR3 coding DNA: TGCAGTGCAAAGGACAGGGTATTAGCGCAAGAGACCCAGTACTTC.

CDR3 bases: TGCGCCAGCAGCTTGGCGGGGCGCTTTAAGGACGAGCAGTACGTC. Its protein is CASSLAGRFKDEQYV. The chain has TRBV5-1 and TRBJ2-7; the D gene could be TRBD1 or TRBD2 (5 bases each). The CDR3 totals 15 residues. CDR1 SGHRS and CDR2 YFSETQ come from the germline V gene. The V gene lost 0 bases and the J gene lost 5 bases, with 15 bases spanning the gap.

The chain uses TRBV6-1 and TRBJ1-4; D is unresolved. From germline, CDR1 is MNHNS and CDR2 SASEGT. Trimming removed 2 bases at V and 7 bases at J, with 17 bases between. This CDR3 comprises 16 residues. CDR3 bases: TGTGCCAGCAGTGAAAACGGCAGCGGAGGAGGTGAAAAACTGTTTTTT. It translates to CASSENGSGGGEKLFF.

This clonotype was seen more than once but under ten times. The chain joins TRBV6-5 to TRBJ1-1, with 8 bases identical to TRBD1. With V trimmed by 2 bases and J by 10 bases, 12 bases remained unmatched. Germline CDR1 reads MNHEY; CDR2 reads SVGAGI. The CDR3 sequence is 15 residues long. DNA of the CDR3: TGTGCCAGCAGTTACCGGACAGGGCTTGGGCCCGGAGCTTTCTTT. This gives the protein CASSYRTGLGPGAFF.

This clonotype was seen more than once but under ten times. This chain joins TRBV18 and TRBJ2-5; D possibly uses TRBD1 or TRBD2 (5 bases each). This CDR3 comprises 13 residues. With 5 bases removed from V and 3 bases from J, the gap between germline ends came to 10 bases. Germline-derived CDR1 and CDR2 are KGHSH and LQKENI. This chain's CDR3 is CASSKRGEETQYF. CDR3 DNA sequence: TGTGCCAGCTCAAAGAGAGGGGAAGAGACCCAGTACTTC.

The rearrangement uses TRBV5-1 and TRBJ1-6; 7 positions agree with TRBD1. This CDR3 is 14 amino acids long. V trimming: 3 bases; J trimming: 14 bases; junction bases outside the gene matches: 11. Germline V gene sequence: CDR1 SGHRS, CDR2 YFSETQ. The CDR3 DNA follows: TGCGCCAGCAGCTCGGGCCGACAGGGTGGATCCCTCCACTTT. Encoded protein: CASSSGRQGGSLHF.